This is a list of T cell receptor beta chains from one sample in a study of PD-1 and CTLA-4 blockade in melanoma. Profiled with immunoSEQ multiplex PCR; TCRdb holds only in-frame clones, not every one. Seen here are fewer than 20,000 clones, around two thirds observed once, and the top ten hold around an eighth. This material consisted of CD8+ T cells from peripheral blood, taken from a patient given anti-PD-1 treatment. The receptors were gathered from a human donor with melanoma. CDR3s include the opening cysteine and the closing phenylalanine or tryptophan. The order of the fields is V gene, J gene, clone size, D gene, CDR3 DNA, CDR3 protein. A D gene is named only where the DNA matches it firmly. Size is omitted from some rows. Given values are once, few, many or a class for expanded clones.

TRBV27	TRBJ2-2	.	.	TGTGCCAGCAGTCCTCGCTTTAACACCGGGGAGCTGTTTTTT	CASSPRFNTGELFF
TRBV27	TRBJ2-1	.	TRBD1	TGTGCCAGCAGTTCCGGGACAGCGTCCTACAATGAGCAGTTCTTC	CASSSGTASYNEQFF
TRBV24-1	TRBJ1-2	.	TRBD1	TGTGCCACCAGTGCCGGGACAGCCTATGGCTACACCTTC	CATSAGTAYGYTF
TRBV10-3	TRBJ2-2	.	.	TGTGCCATCAGTGACAGGCGGACCGGGGAGCTGTTTTTT	CAISDRRTGELFF
TRBV5-4	TRBJ2-1	.	TRBD2	TGTGCCAGCAGCTTTCTGGCGGGAGGAGGGTACAATGAGCAGTTCTTC	CASSFLAGGGYNEQFF
TRBV6-5	TRBJ1-2	few	TRBD1	TGTGCCAGCAGTTACGAGGGACAGCTCTATGGCTACACCTTC	CASSYEGQLYGYTF
TRBV15	TRBJ2-3	once	.	TGTGCCACCAGCAGCAGGGCAAGGGGCGTCTCAGATACGCAGTATTTT	CATSSRARGVSDTQYF
TRBV7-9	TRBJ1-2	.	TRBD1	TGTGCCAGCAGCCGAGGGACAGGGAATGGCTACACCTTC	CASSRGTGNGYTF
TRBV7-9	TRBJ2-7	.	TRBD1	TGTGCCAGCAGCTCTACCCTAACAGGGGGAGAAGCCTACGAGCAGTACTTC	CASSSTLTGGEAYEQYF
TRBV27	TRBJ2-7	.	.	TGTGCCAGCAGTTCAGGGTCGTACGAGCAGTACTTC	CASSSGSYEQYF
TRBV4-1	TRBJ1-6	few	.	TGCGCCAGCAGCCAAGATACAGGGAGCTCCTATAATTCACCCCTCCACTTT	CASSQDTGSSYNSPLHF
TRBV14	TRBJ2-1	few	TRBD2	TGTGCCAGCAGCCTCGGACTAGCCACCACCTACAATGAGCAGTTCTTC	CASSLGLATTYNEQFF
TRBV19	TRBJ1-1	.	.	TGTGCCAGTAGTATAGGAGGAACAAACACTGAAGCTTTCTTT	CASSIGGTNTEAFF